This record covers a single T cell receptor beta chain. There is no known antigen for this receptor. No base qualities exist here, and no much larger clone lies one base off it. The data were obtained in a study of response to subunit inactivated influenza vaccine (dated 2018 in TCRdb). In the study overall: To follow how T cells responded to a trivalent subunit inactivated influenza vaccine, the researchers relied on deep quantitative profiling of the T cell receptor repertoire. Broad study findings and their caveats: It was suggested by the authors that each seasonal influenza vaccination may recruit only a limited number of new T cells.

Receptor libraries were prepared by RT-PCR. Reads for this sample came from an Illumina HiSeq 2500. The public reads were quality trimmed at Q25 with fastp and then assembled into clones with MiXCR by TCRdb, keeping productive beta chains. Each entry merges the rows of one CDR3 protein and shows their most common DNA and genes. This sample gives roughly 790,000 distinct CDR3 sequences in total; over 20% of them show up just once. Jointly, the top ten make up 10% to 13% of the sample. The starting material was PBMCs from blood, obtained less than 6 days after vaccination. The sequence was collected from a man aged 50 to 60 who received an inactivated influenza vaccine. Donor details come from another sample of the same person, matched by shared clones.

The nucleotide sequence is TGCGCCAGCAGCTGGAGACCCTCGGAGCGGGGGTCCTACAATGAGCAGTTCTTC. Its protein product is CASSWRPSERGSYNEQFF. Rearrangement joined TRBV5-1 to TRBJ2-1; TRBD2 matches 8 bases in the middle. From the cysteine through the phenylalanine, the CDR3 covers 18 amino acids. Just the 54-base CDR3 DNA is kept, in frame starting at base 1. Unmatched junction bases come to 12, with V trimmed by 3 bases and J by 1 base. Based on the germline V gene, the CDR1 and CDR2 sequences are SGHRS and YFSETQ.